In its sample, the clone carrying this TCR beta chain was seen many times. Antigen specificity is unknown. This sample is drawn from a study of Graves' ophthalmopathy and Graves' hyperthyroidism. Enrolled hyperthyroidism patients had a new diagnosis, a duration under 2 months, and an age of 18 to 65. Certain patients, namely those with other autoimmune diseases, uncontrolled infections, pregnancy or lactation, were excluded. The germline V gene encodes CDR1 SEHNR and CDR2 FQNEAQ (reference sequence). The length of the CDR3 is 12 residues. The V gene lost 2 bases and the J gene lost 3 bases, with 4 bases spanning the gap. From RNA, the CDR3 regions of TCR beta chains were amplified and sequenced. The authors performed first-round RT-PCR with HTBI primers and then a second-round multiplex PCR. TCRdb called the multiplex PCR reads again in MiXCR, with one record for every CDR3 protein. The sample contains over a million distinct CDR3 sequences, about two fifths of which appear only once.

Study observations and caveats: The model flagged ophthalmopathy progression at roughly 64% sensitivity and 72% to 75% specificity.

The V and J genes are TRBV7-9 and TRBJ1-1; D is unresolved. The clonotype originates from an adult man with Graves' hyperthyroidism. The sequenced sample was peripheral blood or thyroid tissue (not recorded which). The CDR3 coding sequence is TGTGCCAGCAGCTTAACGGACACTGAAGCTTTCTTT. Its protein product is CASSLTDTEAFF.